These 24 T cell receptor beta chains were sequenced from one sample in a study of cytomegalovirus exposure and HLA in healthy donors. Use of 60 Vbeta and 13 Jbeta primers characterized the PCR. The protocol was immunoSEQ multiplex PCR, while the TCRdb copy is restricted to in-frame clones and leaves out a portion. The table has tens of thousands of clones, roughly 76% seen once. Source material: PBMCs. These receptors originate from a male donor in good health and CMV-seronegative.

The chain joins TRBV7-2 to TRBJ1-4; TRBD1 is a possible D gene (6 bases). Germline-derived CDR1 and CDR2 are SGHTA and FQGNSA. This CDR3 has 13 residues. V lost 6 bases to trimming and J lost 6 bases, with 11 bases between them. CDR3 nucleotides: TGTGCCAGCAGGGACAGTACCTATGAAAAACTGTTTTTT. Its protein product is CASRDSTYEKLFF.

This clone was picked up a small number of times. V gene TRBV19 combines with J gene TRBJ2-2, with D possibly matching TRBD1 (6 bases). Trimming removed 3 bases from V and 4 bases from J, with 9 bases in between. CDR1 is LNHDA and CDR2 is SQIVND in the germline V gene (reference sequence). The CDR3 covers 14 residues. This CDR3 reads CASSMKGGTGELFF. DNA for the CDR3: TGTGCCAGTAGTATGAAAGGGGGCACCGGGGAGCTGTTTTTT.

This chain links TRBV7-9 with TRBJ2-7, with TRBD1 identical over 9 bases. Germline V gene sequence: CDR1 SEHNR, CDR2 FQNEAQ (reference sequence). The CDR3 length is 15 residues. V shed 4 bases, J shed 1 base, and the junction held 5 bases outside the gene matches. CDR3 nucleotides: TGTGCCAGCAGCTGGGACAGGGTCAATTCCTACGAGCAGTACTTC. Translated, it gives CASSWDRVNSYEQYF.

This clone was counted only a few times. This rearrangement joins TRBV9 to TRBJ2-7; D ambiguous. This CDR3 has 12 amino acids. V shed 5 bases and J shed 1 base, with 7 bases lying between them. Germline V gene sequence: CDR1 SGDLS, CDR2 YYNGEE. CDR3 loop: CASSGSSYEQYF. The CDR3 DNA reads TGTGCCAGCAGTGGCTCATCCTACGAGCAGTACTTC.

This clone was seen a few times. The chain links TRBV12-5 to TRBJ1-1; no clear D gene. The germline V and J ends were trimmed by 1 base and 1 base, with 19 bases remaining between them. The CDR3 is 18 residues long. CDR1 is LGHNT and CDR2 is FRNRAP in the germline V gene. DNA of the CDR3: TGTGCTAGTGGTTTGGAAGCGGACGAACTATTTCGGAACACTGAAGCTTTCTTT. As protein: CASGLEADELFRNTEAFF.

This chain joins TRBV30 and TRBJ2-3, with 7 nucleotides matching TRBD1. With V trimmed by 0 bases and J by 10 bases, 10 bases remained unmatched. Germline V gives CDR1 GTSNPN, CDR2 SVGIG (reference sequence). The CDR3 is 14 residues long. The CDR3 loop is CAWSVGQIVSAQYF. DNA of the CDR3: TGTGCCTGGAGTGTGGGACAGATCGTTTCGGCGCAGTATTTT.

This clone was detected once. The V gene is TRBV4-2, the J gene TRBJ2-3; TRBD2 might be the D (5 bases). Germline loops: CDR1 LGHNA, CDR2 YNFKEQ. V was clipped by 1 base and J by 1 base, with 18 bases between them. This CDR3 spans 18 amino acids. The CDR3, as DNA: TGTGCCAGCAGCCAAGCCCTTACTAGACATGTGGGCACAGATACGCAGTATTTT. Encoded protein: CASSQALTRHVGTDTQYF.

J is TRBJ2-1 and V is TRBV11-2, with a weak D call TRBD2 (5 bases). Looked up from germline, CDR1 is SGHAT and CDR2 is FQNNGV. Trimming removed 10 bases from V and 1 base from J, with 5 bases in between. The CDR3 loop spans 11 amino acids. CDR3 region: CAIASYNEQFF. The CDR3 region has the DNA TGTGCCATAGCGTCCTACAATGAGCAGTTCTTC.

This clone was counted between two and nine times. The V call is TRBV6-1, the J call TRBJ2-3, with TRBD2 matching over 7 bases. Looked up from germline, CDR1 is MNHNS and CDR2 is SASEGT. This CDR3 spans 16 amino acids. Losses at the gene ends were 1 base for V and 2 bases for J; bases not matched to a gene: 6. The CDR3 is CASSEEGGGITDTQYF. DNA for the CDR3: TGTGCCAGCAGTGAAGAGGGCGGGGGAATCACAGATACGCAGTATTTT.

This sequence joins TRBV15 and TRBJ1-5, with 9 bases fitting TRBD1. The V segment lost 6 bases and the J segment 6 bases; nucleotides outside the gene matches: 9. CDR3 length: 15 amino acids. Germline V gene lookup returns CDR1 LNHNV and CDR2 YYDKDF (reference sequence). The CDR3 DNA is TGTGCCACCAGTGAGGAACAGGGGGCTTTTCAGCCCCAGCATTTT. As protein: CATSEEQGAFQPQHF.

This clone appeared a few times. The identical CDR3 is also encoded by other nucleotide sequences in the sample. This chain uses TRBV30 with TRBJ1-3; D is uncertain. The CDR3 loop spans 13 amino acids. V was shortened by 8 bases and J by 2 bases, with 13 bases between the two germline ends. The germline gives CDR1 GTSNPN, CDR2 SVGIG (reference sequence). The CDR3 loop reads CALGKGTGNTIYF. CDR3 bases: TGTGCCCTCGGGAAGGGAACTGGAAACACCATATATTTT. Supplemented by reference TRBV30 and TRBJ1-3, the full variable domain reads SQTIHQWPATLVQPVGSPLSLECTVEGTSNPNLYWYRQAAGRGLQLLFYSVGIGQISSEVPQNLSASRPQDRQFILSSKKLLLSDSGFYLCALGKGTGNTIYFGEGSWLTVV.

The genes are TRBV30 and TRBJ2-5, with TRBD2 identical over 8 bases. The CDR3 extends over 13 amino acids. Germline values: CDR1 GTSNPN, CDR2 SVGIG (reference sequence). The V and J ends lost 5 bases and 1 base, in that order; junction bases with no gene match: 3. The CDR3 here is CAWSGGLQETQYF. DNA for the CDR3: TGTGCCTGGTCGGGGGGGCTCCAAGAGACCCAGTACTTC.

DNA of the CDR3: TGTGCCACCTCAGACAGGCTGTGGACTGAAGCTTTCTTT. Amino acids: CATSDRLWTEAFF. The chain recombines TRBV6-5 with TRBJ1-1; weak D call: TRBD1 (6 bases). The germline gives CDR1 MNHEY, CDR2 SVGAGI. The CDR3 length is 13 residues. With 10 bases removed from V and 5 bases from J, the gap between germline ends came to 17 bases.

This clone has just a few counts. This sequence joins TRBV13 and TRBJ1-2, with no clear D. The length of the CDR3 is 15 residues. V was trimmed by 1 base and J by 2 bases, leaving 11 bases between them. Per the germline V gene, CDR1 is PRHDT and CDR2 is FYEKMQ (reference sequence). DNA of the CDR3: TGTGCCAGCAGCTTAGTTAAGGGAGCAAACTATGGCTACACCTTC. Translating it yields CASSLVKGANYGYTF.

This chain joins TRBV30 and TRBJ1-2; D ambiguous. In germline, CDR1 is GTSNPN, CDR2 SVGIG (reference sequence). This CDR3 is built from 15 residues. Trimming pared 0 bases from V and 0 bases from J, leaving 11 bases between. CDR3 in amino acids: CAWSVLGWTNYGYTF. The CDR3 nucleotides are TGTGCCTGGAGTGTACTAGGGTGGACTAACTATGGCTACACCTTC.

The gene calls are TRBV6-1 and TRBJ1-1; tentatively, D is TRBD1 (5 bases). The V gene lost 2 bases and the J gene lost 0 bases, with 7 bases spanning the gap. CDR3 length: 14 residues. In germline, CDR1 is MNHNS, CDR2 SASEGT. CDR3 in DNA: TGTGCCAGCAGTGAACCGGGGGTGAACACTGAAGCTTTCTTT. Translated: CASSEPGVNTEAFF.

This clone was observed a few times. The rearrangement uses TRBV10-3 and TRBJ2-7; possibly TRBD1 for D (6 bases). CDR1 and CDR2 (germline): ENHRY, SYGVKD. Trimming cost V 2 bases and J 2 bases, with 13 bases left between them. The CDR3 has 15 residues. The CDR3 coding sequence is TGTGCCATCAGTGAGCCGAACAGGGTAACCTACGAGCAGTACTTC. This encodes CAISEPNRVTYEQYF.

In nucleotides, the CDR3 is TGTGCCAGCAGCTCGACTACAGGGGTCTATGGCTACACCTTC. It specifies CASSSTTGVYGYTF. The chain carries TRBV7-3 and TRBJ1-2, with 7 bases that match TRBD1. Germline V gene sequence: CDR1 SGHTA, CDR2 FQGTGA. CDR3 size: 14 residues. J lost 4 bases, V lost 4 bases, and 6 bases had no gene match.

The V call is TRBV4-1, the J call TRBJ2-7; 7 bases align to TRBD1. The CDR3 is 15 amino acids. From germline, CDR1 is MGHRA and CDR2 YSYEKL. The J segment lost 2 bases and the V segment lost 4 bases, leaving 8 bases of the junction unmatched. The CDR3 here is CASSPNRDSTYEQYF. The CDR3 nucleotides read TGCGCCAGCAGCCCTAATCGGGACAGCACCTACGAGCAGTACTTC.

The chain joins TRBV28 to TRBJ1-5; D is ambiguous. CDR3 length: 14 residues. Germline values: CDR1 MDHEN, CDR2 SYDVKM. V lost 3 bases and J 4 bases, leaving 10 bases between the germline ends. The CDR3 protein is CASSLTYSNQPQHF. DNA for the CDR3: TGTGCCAGCAGTTTGACTTATTCAAATCAGCCCCAGCATTTT.

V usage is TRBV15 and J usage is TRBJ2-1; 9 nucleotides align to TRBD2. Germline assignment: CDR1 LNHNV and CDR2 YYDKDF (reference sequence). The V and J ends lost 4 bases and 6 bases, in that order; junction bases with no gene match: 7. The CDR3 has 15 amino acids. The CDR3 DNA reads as TGTGCCACCAGCACAAGCGGGAGGACGGTCAATGAGCAGTTCTTC. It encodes CATSTSGRTVNEQFF.

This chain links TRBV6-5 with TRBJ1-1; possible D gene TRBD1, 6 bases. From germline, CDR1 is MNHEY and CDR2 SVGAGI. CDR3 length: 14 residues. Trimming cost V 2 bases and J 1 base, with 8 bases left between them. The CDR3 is CASSYNRENTEAFF. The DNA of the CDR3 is TGTGCCAGCAGTTACAACAGGGAGAACACTGAAGCTTTCTTT.

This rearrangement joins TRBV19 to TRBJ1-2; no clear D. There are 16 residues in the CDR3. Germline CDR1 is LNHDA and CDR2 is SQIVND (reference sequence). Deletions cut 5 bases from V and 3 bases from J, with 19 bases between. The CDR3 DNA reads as TGTGCCAGTAGTTCCCCTCACTCCGAAGCGGACTATGGCTACACCTTC. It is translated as CASSSPHSEADYGYTF.

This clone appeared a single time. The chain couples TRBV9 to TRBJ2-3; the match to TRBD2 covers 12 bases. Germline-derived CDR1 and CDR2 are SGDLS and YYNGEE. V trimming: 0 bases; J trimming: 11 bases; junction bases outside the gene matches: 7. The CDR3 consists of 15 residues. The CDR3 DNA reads TGTGCCAGCAGCGTAGAGACTAGCGGGAGAGGGGGGCAGTATTTT. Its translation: CASSVETSGRGGQYF.